Included here is one T cell receptor beta chain sequence, with context. Trimming removed 4 bases from V and 5 bases from J, with 19 bases in between. CDR3 length: 16 amino acids. Per germline, CDR1 SGHKS and CDR2 YYEKEE (reference sequence). This entry comes from a study of blood T cell repertoires in COVID-19. This table comes from immunoSEQ multiplex PCR, and its TCRdb copy is limited to in-frame clones, with some not included. The sample shows about 210,000 clones, around 82% of them seen only once. The rearrangement links TRBV5-5 to TRBJ1-5; D ambiguous. The TCR was taken from a woman in her forties or fifties with acute or convalescent COVID-19. Sequenced input: peripheral blood. CDR3 sequence reads: CASSPTPVTRDQPQHF. In nucleotides, the CDR3 is TGTGCCAGCAGCCCGACCCCAGTCACGAGGGATCAGCCCCAGCATTTT.